What follows are 19 T cell receptor beta chains derived from one specimen sequenced in a study of T cell responses to AZD1222 COVID-19 vaccine. Clones were read by immunoSEQ multiplex PCR, and TCRdb kept only the in-frame ones, dropping some. The table has roughly 95,000 clones, roughly 88% seen once. Here the sequenced sample was peripheral blood, taken on day 0 of AZD1222 vaccination. Source of these receptors: an adult in good health.

J is TRBJ1-1 and V is TRBV10-3; no definite D call. V lost 2 bases to trimming and J lost 2 bases, with 9 bases between them. The CDR3 loop spans 14 amino acids. The germline V gene has CDR1 ENHRY and CDR2 SYGVKD. CDR3 in DNA: TGTGCCATCAGTGAGGGACGGGTTAACACTGAAGCTTTCTTT. Residues: CAISEGRVNTEAFF.

The V and J genes are TRBV28 and TRBJ1-2, with 8 bases aligning to TRBD1. The germline CDR1 and CDR2 sequences are MDHEN and SYDVKM. The CDR3 spans 16 residues. After removal of 3 bases from V and 2 bases from J, the junction contained 8 bases not matched to a gene. The CDR3 sequence is CASSFPPGQVNYGYTF. As DNA, the CDR3 is TGTGCCAGCAGTTTCCCCCCGGGACAGGTCAACTATGGCTACACCTTC.

The gene calls are TRBV10-3 and TRBJ1-2, with no clear D. This CDR3 has 14 residues. Trimming left V 8 bases short and J 3 bases short, with 16 bases between. Germline CDR1 reads ENHRY; CDR2 reads SYGVKD. This CDR3 is CAISMSVGDYGYTF. The CDR3, as DNA: TGTGCCATCTCAATGAGTGTTGGTGACTATGGCTACACCTTC.

The chain employs TRBV7-6 and TRBJ2-7, with 9 bases matching TRBD1. Germline V CDR1 and CDR2: SGHVS, FNYEAQ. This CDR3 has 15 residues. Trimming removed 0 bases from V and 3 bases from J; junction bases left unmatched: 3. CDR3 loop: CASSLAGTGYYEQYF. CDR3 nucleotide sequence: TGTGCCAGCAGCTTAGCGGGGACAGGGTACTACGAGCAGTACTTC.

The chain carries TRBV19 and TRBJ2-7; D call uncertain. The germline gives CDR1 LNHDA, CDR2 SQIVND (reference sequence). CDR3 length: 13 residues. V lost 4 bases and J lost 6, with 13 bases in between. CDR3 in amino acids: CASSTDFRREQYF. The CDR3 nucleotides read TGTGCCAGTAGTACTGACTTTCGCCGCGAGCAGTACTTC.

The V gene is TRBV7-9, the J gene TRBJ2-4; 7 bases are shared with TRBD1. CDR3 length: 16 amino acids. Trimming at V came to 1 base and at J to 11 bases, leaving 14 bases not matched to a gene. CDR1 is SEHNR, CDR2 FQNEAQ, per germline (reference sequence). The CDR3 is CASSLEGGPLRTFQYF. CDR3 bases: TGTGCCAGCAGCTTAGAAGGGGGCCCTCTGCGGACATTTCAGTACTTC.

This clone was detected once. J is TRBJ1-2 and V is TRBV4-3; 9 bases fit TRBD1. In germline, CDR1 is LGHNA, CDR2 YSLEER. V was clipped by 4 bases and J by 0 bases; unmatched bases: 9. The CDR3 length is 17 residues. CDR3 region: CASSPSRQGVTNYGYTF. The CDR3 DNA reads as TGCGCCAGCAGCCCCTCCAGACAGGGGGTTACTAACTATGGCTACACCTTC.

The chain links TRBV28 to TRBJ1-5; D remains ambiguous. Trimming stripped 6 bases from V and 7 bases from J, with 19 bases between. The V gene's germline CDR1 is MDHEN and CDR2 SYDVKM. This CDR3 is 15 amino acids long. As DNA, the CDR3 is TGTGCCAGCAGGACACAGTCCACGGTAGGGCAGCCCCAGCATTTT. It codes for CASRTQSTVGQPQHF. Full variable domain (missing parts from reference TRBV28 and TRBJ1-5): DVKVTQSSRYLVKRTGEKVFLECVQDMDHENMFWYRQDPGLGLRLIYFSYDVKMKEKGDIPEGYSVSREKKERFSLILESASTNQTSMYLCASRTQSTVGQPQHFGDGTRLSIL.

The rearrangement joins TRBV5-4 to TRBJ2-5; D is perhaps TRBD1 or TRBD2 (5 bases each). The V end lost 7 bases, the J end lost 4 bases, and 14 bases lay between the germline ends. The CDR3 is 13 residues long. Germline V gene lookup returns CDR1 SGHNT and CDR2 YYREEE (reference sequence). CDR3 bases: TGTGCCAGCCGTGGGACCGGCGCAGAGACCCAGTACTTC. Translated, it gives CASRGTGAETQYF.

This clone was found a few times. The rearrangement uses TRBV5-1 and TRBJ1-4, with D possibly being TRBD1 (5 bases). The CDR3 has 16 amino acids. Looked up from germline, CDR1 is SGHRS and CDR2 is YFSETQ. V gave up 4 bases and J gave up 0 bases, with 13 bases separating them. CDR3 bases: TGCGCCAGCAGCACCGGGACCGTTGCAACTAATGAAAAACTGTTTTTT. Protein product: CASSTGTVATNEKLFF.

The genes are TRBV7-8 and TRBJ1-1; D is perhaps TRBD1 (5 bases). Germline CDR1 reads SGHVS; CDR2 reads FQNEAQ. V was trimmed by 5 bases and J by 10 bases, leaving 23 bases between them. The CDR3 loop spans 15 amino acids. The CDR3, as DNA: TGTGCCAGCAGCCCCCTCGATCGTACAGGACTGGGAGCTTTCTTT. Translating it yields CASSPLDRTGLGAFF.

The rearrangement uses TRBV19 and TRBJ2-3; 8 nucleotides align to TRBD2. The CDR3 spans 16 residues. Germline CDR1 is LNHDA and CDR2 is SQIVND (reference sequence). V shed 3 bases and J 3 bases; nucleotides not matched to a gene: 8. This CDR3 reads CASSMASGLLTDTQYF. In nucleotides, the CDR3 is TGTGCCAGTAGTATGGCTAGCGGGCTTCTTACAGATACGCAGTATTTT. Using reference TRBV19 and TRBJ2-3 for the parts outside the CDR3, the full variable domain is DGGITQSPKYLFRKEGQNVTLSCEQNLNHDAMYWYRQDPGQGLRLIYYSQIVNDFQKGDIAEGYSVSREKKESFPLTVTSAQKNPTAFYLCASSMASGLLTDTQYFGPGTRLTVL.

This chain joins TRBV6-5 and TRBJ2-3; the match to TRBD2 covers 14 bases. This CDR3 is 15 amino acids long. With 6 bases clipped from V and 4 bases from J, the junction kept 3 bases outside the gene matches. CDR1 is MNHEY and CDR2 is SVGAGI in the germline V gene. In nucleotides, the CDR3 is TGTGCCAGCAGAGAGGGACTAGCGGGAGCAGATACGCAGTATTTT. This gives the protein CASREGLAGADTQYF.

The V call is TRBV7-8, the J call TRBJ2-3, with D possibly being TRBD1 or TRBD2 (5 bases each). The CDR3 sequence is 14 residues long. Per the germline V gene, CDR1 is SGHVS and CDR2 is FQNEAQ. V lost 4 bases and J lost 1, with 9 bases in between. CDR3 loop: CASSSGRRTDTQYF. CDR3 sequence (DNA): TGTGCCAGCAGCTCGGGACGGCGCACAGATACGCAGTATTTT.

The genes are TRBV6-5 and TRBJ2-3, with 10 bases lining up with TRBD2. Looked up from germline, CDR1 is MNHEY and CDR2 is SVGAGI. Trimming cost V 4 bases and J 4 bases; bases outside gene matches: 5. This CDR3 contains 15 residues. The CDR3 sequence: CASSSSAGGPDTQYF. The DNA of the CDR3 is TGTGCCAGCAGTTCCTCAGCGGGAGGGCCAGATACGCAGTATTTT.

The chain recombines TRBV6-2 or TRBV6-3 with TRBJ2-2; TRBD2 matches at 8 bases. The CDR3 runs 15 residues. Per germline, CDR1 MNHEY and CDR2 SVGEGT. V was pared by 5 bases and J by 3 bases, with 5 bases of the junction left unmatched. CDR3 in DNA: TGTGCCAGCAGTGCACTAGCGGAGCACACCGGGGAGCTGTTTTTT. Translation: CASSALAEHTGELFF.

The V and J genes are TRBV2 and TRBJ1-1; 8 positions match TRBD1. Germline V gene data show CDR1 as SNHLY and CDR2 as FYNNEI. CDR3 length: 13 residues. V trimming: 2 bases; J trimming: 8 bases; junction bases outside the gene matches: 4. CDR3 sequence reads: CASSEFDRGEAFF. In DNA, the CDR3 is TGTGCCAGCAGTGAATTCGACAGGGGCGAAGCTTTCTTT.

The chain couples TRBV10-3 to TRBJ2-7; weak D call: TRBD2 (6 bases). The CDR3 extends over 16 amino acids. Germline CDR1 reads ENHRY; CDR2 reads SYGVKD. The germline V and J ends were trimmed by 7 bases and 0 bases, with 19 bases remaining between them. CDR3 in amino acids: CAIIEKVADTSYEQYF. The CDR3 region has the DNA TGTGCCATCATTGAAAAAGTAGCGGACACCTCCTACGAGCAGTACTTC.

The chain employs TRBV4-3 and TRBJ2-2; 13 bases align to TRBD2. Germline V gene data show CDR1 as LGHNA and CDR2 as YSLEER. Trimming removed 0 bases from V and 0 bases from J; junction bases left unmatched: 10. The CDR3 spans 21 residues. CDR3 protein: CASSQDVGLAGSDANTGELFF. The CDR3 DNA reads TGCGCCAGCAGCCAAGATGTGGGACTAGCGGGATCGGACGCGAACACCGGGGAGCTGTTTTTT.